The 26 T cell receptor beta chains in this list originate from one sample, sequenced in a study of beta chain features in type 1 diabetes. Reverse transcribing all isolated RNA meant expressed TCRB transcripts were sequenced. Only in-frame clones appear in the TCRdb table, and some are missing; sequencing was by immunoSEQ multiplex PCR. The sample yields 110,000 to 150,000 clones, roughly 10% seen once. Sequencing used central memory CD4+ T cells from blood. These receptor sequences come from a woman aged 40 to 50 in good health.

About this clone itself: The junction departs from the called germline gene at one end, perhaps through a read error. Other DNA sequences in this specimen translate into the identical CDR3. The CDR3 DNA is TGCGCAAGCAGCTTGGATGCGGGGAGCTCCTACAATGAGCAGTTCTTC. Its translation is CASSLDAGSSYNEQFF. V and J are TRBV5-1 and TRBJ2-1, with D perhaps TRBD2 (6 bases). CDR3 size: 16 residues. CDR1 and CDR2 from the germline V gene are SGHRS and YFSETQ. The entire variable domain, with the rest obtained from reference TRBV5-1 and TRBJ2-1, is as follows: KAGVTQTPRYLIKTRGQQVTLSCSPISGHRSVSWYQQTPGQGLQFLFEYFSETQRNKGNFPGRFSGRQFSNSRSEMNVSTLELGDSALYLCASSLDAGSSYNEQFFGPGTRLTVL.

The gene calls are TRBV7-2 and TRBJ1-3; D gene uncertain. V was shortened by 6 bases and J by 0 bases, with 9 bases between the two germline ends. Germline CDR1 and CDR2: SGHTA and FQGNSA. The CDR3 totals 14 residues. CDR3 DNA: TGTGCCAGCAGGCGGATCGGCTCTGGAAACACCATATATTTT. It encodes CASRRIGSGNTIYF.

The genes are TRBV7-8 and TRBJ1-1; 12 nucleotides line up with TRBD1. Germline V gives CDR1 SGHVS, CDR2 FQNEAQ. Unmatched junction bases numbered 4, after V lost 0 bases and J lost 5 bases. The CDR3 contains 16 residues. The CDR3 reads CASSLAWDRGRTEAFF. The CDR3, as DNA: TGTGCCAGCAGCTTAGCTTGGGACAGGGGGCGGACTGAAGCTTTCTTT.

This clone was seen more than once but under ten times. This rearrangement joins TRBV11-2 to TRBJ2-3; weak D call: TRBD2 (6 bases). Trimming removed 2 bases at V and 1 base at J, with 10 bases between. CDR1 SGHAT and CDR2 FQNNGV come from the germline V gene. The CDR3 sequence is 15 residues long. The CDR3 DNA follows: TGTGCCAGCAGCTTAAGGGACTCCCGCACAGATACGCAGTATTTT. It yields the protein CASSLRDSRTDTQYF.

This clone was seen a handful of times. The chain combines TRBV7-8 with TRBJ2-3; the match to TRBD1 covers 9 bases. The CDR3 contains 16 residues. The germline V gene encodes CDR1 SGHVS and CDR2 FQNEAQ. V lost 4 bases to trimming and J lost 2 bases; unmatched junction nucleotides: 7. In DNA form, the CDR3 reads TGTGCCAGCAGCTCTTGGACAGGGGCCTACACAGATACGCAGTATTTT. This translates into CASSSWTGAYTDTQYF.

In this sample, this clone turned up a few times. The CDR3 sequence: CAIKGLAGADTQYF. The CDR3 DNA reads as TGTGCCATCAAGGGACTAGCGGGGGCTGATACGCAGTATTTT. This chain connects TRBV10-3 to TRBJ2-3, with TRBD2 identical over 14 bases. Germline trimming cut 7 bases from V and 6 bases from J; bases unmatched to any gene: 3. The germline gives CDR1 ENHRY, CDR2 SYGVKD. This CDR3 is 14 amino acids long.

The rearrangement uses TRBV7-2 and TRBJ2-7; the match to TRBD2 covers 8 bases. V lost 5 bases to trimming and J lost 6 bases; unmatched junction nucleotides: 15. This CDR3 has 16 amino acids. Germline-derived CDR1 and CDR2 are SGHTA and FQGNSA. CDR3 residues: CASSLGGRGEFGEQYF. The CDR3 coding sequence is TGTGCCAGCAGCCTAGGAGGGCGGGGGGAGTTTGGCGAGCAGTACTTC.

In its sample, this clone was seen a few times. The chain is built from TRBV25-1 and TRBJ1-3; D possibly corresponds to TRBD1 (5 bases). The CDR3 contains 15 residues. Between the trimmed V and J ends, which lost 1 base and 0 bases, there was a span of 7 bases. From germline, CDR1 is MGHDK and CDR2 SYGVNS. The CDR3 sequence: CASSESGYSGNTIYF. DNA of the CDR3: TGTGCCAGCAGTGAATCAGGGTACTCTGGAAACACCATATATTTT.

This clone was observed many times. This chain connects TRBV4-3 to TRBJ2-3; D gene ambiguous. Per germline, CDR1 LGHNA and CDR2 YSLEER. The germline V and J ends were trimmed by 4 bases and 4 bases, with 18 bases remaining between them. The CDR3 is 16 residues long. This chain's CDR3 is CASSRAQRGLPDTQYF. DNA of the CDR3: TGCGCCAGCAGCCGAGCACAACGAGGTTTGCCAGATACGCAGTATTTT.

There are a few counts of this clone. The CDR3, as DNA: TGTGCCAGTAGGGACAGAAGCTCTGGAAACACCATATATTTT. It specifies CASRDRSSGNTIYF. The chain links TRBV25-1 to TRBJ1-3, with 7 bases lining up with TRBD1. The ends lost 9 bases at V and 0 bases at J; junction bases unmatched: 5. This CDR3 region has 14 residues. Germline values: CDR1 MGHDK, CDR2 SYGVNS.

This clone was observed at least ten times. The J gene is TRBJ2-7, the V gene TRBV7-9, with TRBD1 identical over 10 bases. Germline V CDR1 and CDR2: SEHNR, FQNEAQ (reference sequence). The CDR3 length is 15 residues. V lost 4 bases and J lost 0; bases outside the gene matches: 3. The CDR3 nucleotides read TGTGCCAGCAGCTACGGGACAGGGGCCTCCTACGAGCAGTACTTC. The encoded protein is CASSYGTGASYEQYF.

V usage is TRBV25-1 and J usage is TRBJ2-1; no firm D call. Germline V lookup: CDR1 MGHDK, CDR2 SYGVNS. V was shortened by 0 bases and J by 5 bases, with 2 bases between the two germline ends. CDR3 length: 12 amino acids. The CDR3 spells CASSEYDNEQFF. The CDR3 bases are TGTGCCAGCAGTGAATACGACAATGAGCAGTTCTTC.

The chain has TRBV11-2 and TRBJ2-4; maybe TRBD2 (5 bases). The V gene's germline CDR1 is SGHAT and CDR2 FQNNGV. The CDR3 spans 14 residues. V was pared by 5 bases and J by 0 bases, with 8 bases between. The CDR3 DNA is TGTGCCAGCAGCAACGGGGTAGCCAAAAACATTCAGTACTTC. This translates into CASSNGVAKNIQYF.

CDR3 region: CASSAAGLARSSYEQYF. The DNA for the CDR3 is TGCGCCAGCAGCGCAGCGGGACTAGCGAGGAGCTCCTACGAGCAGTACTTC. V gene TRBV4-1 combines with J gene TRBJ2-7; 10 bases map to TRBD2. CDR3 length: 17 residues. J gave up 0 bases and V 5 bases, and 10 bases lay outside the gene matches. The V gene's germline CDR1 is MGHRA and CDR2 YSYEKL.

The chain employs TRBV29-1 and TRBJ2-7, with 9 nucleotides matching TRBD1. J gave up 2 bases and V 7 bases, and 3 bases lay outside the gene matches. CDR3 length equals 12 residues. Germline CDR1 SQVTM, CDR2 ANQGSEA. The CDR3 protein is CSGGQGTYEQYF. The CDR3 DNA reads TGCAGCGGTGGACAGGGGACCTACGAGCAGTACTTC.

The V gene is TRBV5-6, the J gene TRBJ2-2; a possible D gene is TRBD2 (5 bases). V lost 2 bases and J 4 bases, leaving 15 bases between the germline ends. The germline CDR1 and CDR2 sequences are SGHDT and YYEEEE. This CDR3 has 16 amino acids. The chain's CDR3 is CASSFWRKVGTGELFF. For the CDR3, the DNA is TGTGCCAGCAGCTTCTGGAGGAAAGTCGGCACCGGGGAGCTGTTTTTT.

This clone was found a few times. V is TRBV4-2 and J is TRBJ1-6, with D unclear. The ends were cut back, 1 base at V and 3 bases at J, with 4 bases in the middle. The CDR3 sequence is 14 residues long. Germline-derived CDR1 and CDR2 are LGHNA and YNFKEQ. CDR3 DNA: TGTGCCAGCAGCCAAGCTATCTATAATTCACCCCTCCACTTT. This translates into CASSQAIYNSPLHF.

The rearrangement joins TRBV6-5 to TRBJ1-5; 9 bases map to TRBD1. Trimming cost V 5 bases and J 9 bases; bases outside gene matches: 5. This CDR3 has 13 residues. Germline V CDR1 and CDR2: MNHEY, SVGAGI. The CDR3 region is CASSTGGGLPQHF. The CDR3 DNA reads TGTGCCAGCAGTACAGGGGGCGGATTGCCCCAGCATTTT.

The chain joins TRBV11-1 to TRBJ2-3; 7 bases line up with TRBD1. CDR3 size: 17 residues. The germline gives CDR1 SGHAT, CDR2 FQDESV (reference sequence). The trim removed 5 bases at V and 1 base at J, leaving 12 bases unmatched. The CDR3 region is CASSQTNRGAGTDTQYF. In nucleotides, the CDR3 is TGTGCCAGCAGCCAAACTAACAGGGGAGCGGGCACAGATACGCAGTATTTT.

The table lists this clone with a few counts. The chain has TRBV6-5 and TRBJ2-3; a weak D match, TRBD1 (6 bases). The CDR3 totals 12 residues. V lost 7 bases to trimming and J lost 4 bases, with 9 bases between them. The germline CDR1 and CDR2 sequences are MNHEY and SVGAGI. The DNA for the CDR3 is TGTGCCAGCAAACAGGGTTCAGATACGCAGTATTTT. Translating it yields CASKQGSDTQYF.

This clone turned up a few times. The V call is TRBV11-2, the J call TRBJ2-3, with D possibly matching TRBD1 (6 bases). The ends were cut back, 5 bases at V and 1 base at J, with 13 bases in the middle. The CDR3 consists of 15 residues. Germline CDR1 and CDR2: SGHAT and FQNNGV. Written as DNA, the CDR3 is TGTGCCAGCAGCATCGGGACACGCCGCACAGATACGCAGTATTTT. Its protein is CASSIGTRRTDTQYF. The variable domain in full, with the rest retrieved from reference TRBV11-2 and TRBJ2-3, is EAGVAQSPRYKIIEKRQSVAFWCNPISGHATLYWYQQILGQGPKLLIQFQNNGVVDDSQLPKDRFSAERLKGVDSTLKIQPAKLEDSAVYLCASSIGTRRTDTQYFGPGTRLTVL.

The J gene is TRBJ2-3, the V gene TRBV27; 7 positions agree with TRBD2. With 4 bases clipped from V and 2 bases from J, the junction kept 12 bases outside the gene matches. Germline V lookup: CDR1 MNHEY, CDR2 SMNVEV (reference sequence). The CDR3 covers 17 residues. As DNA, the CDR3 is TGTGCCAGCAGTTCCACCCACATGGGGGGGTCCACAGATACGCAGTATTTT. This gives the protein CASSSTHMGGSTDTQYF.

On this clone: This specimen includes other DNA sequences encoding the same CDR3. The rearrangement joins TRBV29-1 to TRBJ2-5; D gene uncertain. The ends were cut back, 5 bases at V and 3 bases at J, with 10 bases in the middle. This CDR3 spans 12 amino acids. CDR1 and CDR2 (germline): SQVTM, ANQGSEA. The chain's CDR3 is CSVRSSKETQYF. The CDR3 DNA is TGCAGCGTTCGTTCCTCTAAAGAGACCCAGTACTTC.

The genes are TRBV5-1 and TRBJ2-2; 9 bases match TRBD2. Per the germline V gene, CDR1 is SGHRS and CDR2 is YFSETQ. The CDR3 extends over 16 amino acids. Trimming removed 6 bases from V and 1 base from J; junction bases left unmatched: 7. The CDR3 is CASNLLLAGNTGELFF. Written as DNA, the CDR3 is TGCGCCAGCAATCTGTTACTAGCGGGGAACACCGGGGAGCTGTTTTTT.

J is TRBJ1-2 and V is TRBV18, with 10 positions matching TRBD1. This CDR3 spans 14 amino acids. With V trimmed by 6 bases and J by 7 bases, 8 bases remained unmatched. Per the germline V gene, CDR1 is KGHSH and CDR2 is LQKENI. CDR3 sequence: CASSMDRGIRGYTF. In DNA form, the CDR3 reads TGTGCCAGCTCCATGGACAGGGGGATCCGTGGCTACACCTTC.

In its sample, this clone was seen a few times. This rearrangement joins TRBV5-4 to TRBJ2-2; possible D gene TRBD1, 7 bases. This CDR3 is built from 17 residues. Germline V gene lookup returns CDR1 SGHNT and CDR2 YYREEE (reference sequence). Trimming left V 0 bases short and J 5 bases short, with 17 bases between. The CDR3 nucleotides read TGTGCCAGCAGCTTGGAGCAGGGGGGTCTCGTGACCGGGGAGCTGTTTTTT. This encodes CASSLEQGGLVTGELFF.